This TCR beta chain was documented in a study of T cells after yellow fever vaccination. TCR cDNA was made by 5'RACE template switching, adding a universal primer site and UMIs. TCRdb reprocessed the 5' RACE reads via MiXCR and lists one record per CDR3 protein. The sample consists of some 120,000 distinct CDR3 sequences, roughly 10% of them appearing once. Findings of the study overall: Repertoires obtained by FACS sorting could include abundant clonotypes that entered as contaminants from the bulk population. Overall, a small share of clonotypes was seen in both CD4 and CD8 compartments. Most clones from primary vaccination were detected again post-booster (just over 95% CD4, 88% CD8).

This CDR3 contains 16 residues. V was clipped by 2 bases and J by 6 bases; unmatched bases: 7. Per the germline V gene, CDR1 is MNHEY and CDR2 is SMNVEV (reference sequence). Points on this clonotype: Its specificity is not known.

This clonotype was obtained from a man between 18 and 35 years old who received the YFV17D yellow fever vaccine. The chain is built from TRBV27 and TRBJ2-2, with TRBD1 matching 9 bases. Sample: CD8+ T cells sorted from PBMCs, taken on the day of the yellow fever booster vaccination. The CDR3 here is CASSLIGQGRAGELFF. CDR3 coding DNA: TGTGCCAGCAGTTTAATTGGACAGGGGCGGGCCGGGGAGCTGTTTTTT.